This T cell receptor (beta chain) originates from a study of shared clonotypes between healthy human individuals. Points from the study as a whole: Only blood was sampled, and tissue TCR repertoires likely differ from blood ones. A few donors had around 5.2% of their naive CD4 clonotypes in common. The rarefaction results pointed to incomplete sorted-subset sequencing despite large depth.

Ten or more counts support this clone. Its cognate antigen is unknown. Trimming removed 1 base at V and 5 bases at J, with 8 bases between. The CDR3 totals 14 residues. CDR1 and CDR2 (germline): MGHRA, YSYEKL. This table comes from immunoSEQ multiplex PCR, and its TCRdb copy is limited to in-frame clones, with some not included. The sample contains about 1 million clones, around 78% of which appear only once. Sequencing was done on a sample of memory CD4+ T cells from PBMCs. Subset of the sample: CD45RA-negative fraction. The V call is TRBV4-1, the J call TRBJ1-4; D gene unclear. The TCR sequence derives from a man younger than 35 in good health. Some clones in this sample may be carry-over from other donors' samples. Here the CDR3 reads CASSQGGRNEKLFF. The DNA for the CDR3 is TGCGCCAGCAGCCAAGGAGGGAGGAATGAAAAACTGTTTTTT.